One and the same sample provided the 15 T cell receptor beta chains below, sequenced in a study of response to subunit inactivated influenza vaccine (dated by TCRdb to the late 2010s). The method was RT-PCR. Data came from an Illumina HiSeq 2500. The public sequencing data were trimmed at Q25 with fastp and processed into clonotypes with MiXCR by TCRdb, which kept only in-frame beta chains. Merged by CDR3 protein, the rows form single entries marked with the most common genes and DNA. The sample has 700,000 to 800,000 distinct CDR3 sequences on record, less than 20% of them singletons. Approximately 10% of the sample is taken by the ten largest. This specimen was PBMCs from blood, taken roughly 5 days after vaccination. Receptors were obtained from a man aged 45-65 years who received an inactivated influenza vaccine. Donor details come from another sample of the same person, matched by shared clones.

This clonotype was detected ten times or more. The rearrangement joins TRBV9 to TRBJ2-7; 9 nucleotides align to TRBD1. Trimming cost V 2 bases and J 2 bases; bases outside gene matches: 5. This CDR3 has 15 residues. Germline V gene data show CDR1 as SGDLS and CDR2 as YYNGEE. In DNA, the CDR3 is TGTGCCAGCAGCGTGACAGGGGGTCCGACCTACGAGCAGTACTTC. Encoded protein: CASSVTGGPTYEQYF.

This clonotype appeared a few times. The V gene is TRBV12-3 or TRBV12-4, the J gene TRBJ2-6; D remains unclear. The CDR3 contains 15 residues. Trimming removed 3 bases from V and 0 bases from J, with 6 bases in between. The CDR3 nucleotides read TGTGCCAGCAGTTTTCTAAACTCTGGGGCCAACGTCCTGACTTTC. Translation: CASSFLNSGANVLTF.

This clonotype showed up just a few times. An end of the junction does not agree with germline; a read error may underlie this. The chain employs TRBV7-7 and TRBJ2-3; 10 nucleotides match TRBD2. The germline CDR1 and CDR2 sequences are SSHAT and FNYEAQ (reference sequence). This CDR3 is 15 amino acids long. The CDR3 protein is CASSPTSGVVDTQYF. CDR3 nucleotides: TGTGCTAGCAGTCCTACTAGCGGGGTAGTTGATACGCAGTATTTT. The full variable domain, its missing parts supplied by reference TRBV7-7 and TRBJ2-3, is GAGVSQSPRYKVTKRGQDVTLRCDPISSHATLYWYQQALGQGPEFLTYFNYEAQPDKSGLPSDRFSAERPEGSISTLTIQRTEQRDSAMYRCASSPTSGVVDTQYFGPGTRLTVL.

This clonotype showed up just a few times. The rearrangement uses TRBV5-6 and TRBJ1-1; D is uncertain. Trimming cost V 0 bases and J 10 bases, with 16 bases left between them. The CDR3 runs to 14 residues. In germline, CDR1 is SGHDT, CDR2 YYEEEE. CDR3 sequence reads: CASSLALGNIAAFF. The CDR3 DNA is TGTGCCAGCAGCTTGGCTTTGGGGAACATTGCAGCTTTCTTT.

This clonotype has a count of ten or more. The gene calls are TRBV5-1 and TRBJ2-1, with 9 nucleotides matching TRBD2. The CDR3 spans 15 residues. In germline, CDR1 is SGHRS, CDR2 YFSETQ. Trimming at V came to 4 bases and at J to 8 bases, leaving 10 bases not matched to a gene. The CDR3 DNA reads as TGCGCCAGCAGCGTCGGGACTAGCTCTTCCGATGAGCAGTTCTTC. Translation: CASSVGTSSSDEQFF.

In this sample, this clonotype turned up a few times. CDR3 protein: CAISDVAGRAEAFF. The CDR3 DNA reads as TGTGCCATCAGTGACGTAGCCGGCAGGGCTGAAGCTTTCTTT. The chain couples TRBV10-3 to TRBJ1-1; possibly TRBD1 for D (5 bases). V lost 3 bases to trimming and J lost 6 bases, with 14 bases between them. The CDR3 length is 14 residues. Germline V gives CDR1 ENHRY, CDR2 SYGVKD.

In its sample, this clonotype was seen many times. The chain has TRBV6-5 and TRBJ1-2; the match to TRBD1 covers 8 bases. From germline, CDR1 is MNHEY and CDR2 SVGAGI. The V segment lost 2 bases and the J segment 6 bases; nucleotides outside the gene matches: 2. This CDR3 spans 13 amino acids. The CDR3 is CASSYTGGHGYTF. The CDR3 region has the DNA TGTGCCAGCAGTTACACAGGGGGACATGGCTACACCTTC.

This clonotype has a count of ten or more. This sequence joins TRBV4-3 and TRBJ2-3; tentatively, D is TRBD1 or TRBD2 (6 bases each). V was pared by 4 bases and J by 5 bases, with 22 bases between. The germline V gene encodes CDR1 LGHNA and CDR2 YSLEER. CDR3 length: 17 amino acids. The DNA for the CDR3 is TGCGCCAGCAGCCGCCTTGAGGGGGGAGAAAAGGGAGATACGCAGTATTTT. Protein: CASSRLEGGEKGDTQYF.

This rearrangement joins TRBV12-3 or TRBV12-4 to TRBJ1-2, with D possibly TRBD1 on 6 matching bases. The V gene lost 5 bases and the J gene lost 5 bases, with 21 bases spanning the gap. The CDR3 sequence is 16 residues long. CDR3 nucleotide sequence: TGTGCCAGCAGTATGCAACAGGGATCTAGGGGTTATGGCTACACCTTC. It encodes CASSMQQGSRGYGYTF.

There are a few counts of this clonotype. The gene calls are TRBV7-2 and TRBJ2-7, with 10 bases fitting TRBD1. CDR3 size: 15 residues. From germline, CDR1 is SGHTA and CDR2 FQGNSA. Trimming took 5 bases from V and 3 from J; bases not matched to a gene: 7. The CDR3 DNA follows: TGTGCCAGCAGCATAACCGGGACAGGGGTCTACGAGCAGTACTTC. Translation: CASSITGTGVYEQYF.

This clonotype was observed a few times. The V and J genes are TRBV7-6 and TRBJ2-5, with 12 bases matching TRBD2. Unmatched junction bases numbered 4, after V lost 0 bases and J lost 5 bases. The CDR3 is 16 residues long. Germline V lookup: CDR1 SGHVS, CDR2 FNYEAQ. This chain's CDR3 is CASSLALAGGWETQYF. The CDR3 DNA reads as TGTGCCAGCAGCTTAGCACTAGCGGGAGGCTGGGAGACCCAGTACTTC.

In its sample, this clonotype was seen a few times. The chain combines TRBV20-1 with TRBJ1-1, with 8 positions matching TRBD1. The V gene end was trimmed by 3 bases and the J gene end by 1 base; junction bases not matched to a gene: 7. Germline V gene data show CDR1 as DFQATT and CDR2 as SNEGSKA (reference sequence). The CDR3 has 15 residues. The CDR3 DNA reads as TGCAGTGCTAGGAGTGCCGGGACAGGGAACACTGAAGCTTTCTTT. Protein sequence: CSARSAGTGNTEAFF.

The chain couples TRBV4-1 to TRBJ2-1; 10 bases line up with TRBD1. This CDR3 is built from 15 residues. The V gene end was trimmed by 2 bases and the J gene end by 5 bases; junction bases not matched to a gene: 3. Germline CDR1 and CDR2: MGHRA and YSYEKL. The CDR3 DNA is TGCGCCAGCAGCCAATGGGGGACAGGGGACAATGAGCAGTTCTTC. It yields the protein CASSQWGTGDNEQFF.

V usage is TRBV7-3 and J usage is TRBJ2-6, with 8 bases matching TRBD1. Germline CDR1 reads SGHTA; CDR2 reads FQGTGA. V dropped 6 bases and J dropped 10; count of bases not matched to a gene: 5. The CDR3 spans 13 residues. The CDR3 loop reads CASRPRQGNVLTF. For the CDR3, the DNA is TGTGCCAGCAGACCCAGACAGGGGAACGTCCTGACTTTC.

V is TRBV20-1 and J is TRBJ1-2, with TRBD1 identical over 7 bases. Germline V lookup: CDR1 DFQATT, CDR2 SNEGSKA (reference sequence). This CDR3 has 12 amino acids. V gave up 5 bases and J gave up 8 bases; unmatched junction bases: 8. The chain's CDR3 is CSAPVRGEGYTF. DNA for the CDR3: TGCAGTGCTCCTGTCAGGGGGGAGGGCTACACCTTC.